This TCR beta chain was retrieved from a study of T cells expressing NK-cell markers. Study as a whole: Cells sorted as CD3+CD56+NKG2C+, CD3+CD56+NKG2C- and CD3+CD56-NKG2C+ T cells supplied the TCR beta repertoires.

TCR beta cDNA was generated via 5'RACE template switching incorporating UMIs. TCRdb reprocessed the 5' RACE reads; each CDR3 protein has one entry and no DNA is given. The sample holds 550,000 to 600,000 distinct CDR3 sequences. General observations from the study: A range of 1.0-7.0% of CD8+ T cells consisted of dominant NKG2C+ clonotypes in 6 or 7 donors. These clonotypes additionally ranked first within the CD3+CD56-NKG2C+ fraction of four donors.

To note about this clonotype: Antigen specificity is unknown.

In germline, CDR1 is SGHRS, CDR2 YFSETQ. The CDR3 has 13 residues. This clonotype was sampled from a man aged 18 to 29 in good health. Sequenced material: blood T cells: a sorted CD56 or NKG2C T cell subset, CD4+ or CD8+ T cells, or bulk PBMC T cells (not recorded which). The chain is built from TRBV5-1 and TRBJ1-6. The chain's CDR3 is CASSMDGNSPLHF.